Listed below are T cell receptor beta chains from one sample, sequenced in a study of T-cell reconstitution after alpha-beta-depleted transplantation in children. TCRdb reprocessed the PCR reads with MiXCR, giving one entry per CDR3 protein. The profile shows roughly 350,000 distinct CDR3 sequences, around 15% of them singletons. The sequences come from PBMCs, mostly from graft donor cells, collected 360 days after TCRalphabeta/CD19-depleted stem cell transplant. The receptors originated from a male patient aged 2 to 10 who had a stem cell transplant for acute lymphoblastic leukemia, so the T cells may come from the graft donor. The CDR3 runs from the conserved cysteine through the conserved F or W. A D gene is named only where the DNA matches it firmly. Clone sizes are given selectively: once, few, many, or a class where the clone is expanded.

d_gene: NA; j_gene: TRBJ2-2; v_gene: TRBV29-1; len: 14; abundance: few; CDR3nt: TGCAGCGTTGAGACCGGGACGGCCGCCGGGGAGCTGTTTTTT; CDR3aa: CSVETGTAAGELFF
d_gene: NA; j_gene: TRBJ2-7; v_gene: TRBV28; len: 14; abundance: NA; CDR3nt: TGTGCCAGCAGTTCGAAGCGGCCACTCTACGAGCAGTACTTC; CDR3aa: CASSSKRPLYEQYF
d_gene: TRBD1; j_gene: TRBJ1-3; v_gene: TRBV28; len: 14; abundance: NA; CDR3nt: TGTGCCAGCAGTTTCCTGGACAGGTCGAACACCATATATTTT; CDR3aa: CASSFLDRSNTIYF
d_gene: NA; j_gene: TRBJ2-1; v_gene: TRBV12-3/TRBV12-4; len: 14; abundance: many; CDR3nt: TGTGCCAGCAGTTACGCGGTAGCGATCGATGAGCAGTTCTTC; CDR3aa: CASSYAVAIDEQFF
d_gene: NA; j_gene: TRBJ2-7; v_gene: TRBV5-1; len: 13; abundance: NA; CDR3nt: TGCGCCAGCAGCTTGATCGGAGGGGCGGAGCAGTACTTC; CDR3aa: CASSLIGGAEQYF
d_gene: TRBD2; j_gene: TRBJ2-1; v_gene: TRBV29-1; len: 15; abundance: few; CDR3nt: TGCAGCGCTGAGGCTAGCGGGAGCTCCTACAATGAGCAGTTCTTC; CDR3aa: CSAEASGSSYNEQFF
d_gene: NA; j_gene: TRBJ1-1; v_gene: TRBV4-3; len: 14; abundance: NA; CDR3nt: TGCGCCAGCAGCCATTCCGGGAGTCGAACTGAAGCTTTCTTT; CDR3aa: CASSHSGSRTEAFF
d_gene: NA; j_gene: TRBJ2-5; v_gene: TRBV5-1; len: 13; abundance: NA; CDR3nt: TGCGCCAGCAGCTTGGGCCCCGCAGAGACCCAGTACTTC; CDR3aa: CASSLGPAETQYF
d_gene: TRBD1; j_gene: TRBJ1-4; v_gene: TRBV20-1; len: 12; abundance: many; CDR3nt: TGCAGTGCTAGATGGACAGGCACGGAACTGTTTTTT; CDR3aa: CSARWTGTELFF
d_gene: NA; j_gene: TRBJ1-5; v_gene: TRBV5-1; len: 15; abundance: NA; CDR3nt: TGCGCCAGCAGTCCACAGGGTCCGCTCAATCAGCCCCAGCATTTT; CDR3aa: CASSPQGPLNQPQHF
d_gene: NA; j_gene: TRBJ1-1; v_gene: TRBV4-2; len: 14; abundance: NA; CDR3nt: TGTGCCAGCAGCCAAGGCGAGATGAACACTGAAGCTTTCTTT; CDR3aa: CASSQGEMNTEAFF
d_gene: TRBD1; j_gene: TRBJ2-7; v_gene: TRBV29-1; len: 15; abundance: NA; CDR3nt: TGCAGCGTTGAAGGTTTGGGACAGGTTACCTACGAGCAGTACTTC; CDR3aa: CSVEGLGQVTYEQYF
d_gene: NA; j_gene: TRBJ1-2; v_gene: TRBV2; len: 13; abundance: NA; CDR3nt: TGTGCCAGCAGAAAAGGGCCGATCGAGGACTACACCTTC; CDR3aa: CASRKGPIEDYTF
d_gene: NA; j_gene: TRBJ2-7; v_gene: TRBV29-1; len: 11; abundance: few; CDR3nt: TGCAGCATCCGAGGCTCCTACGAGCAGTACTTC; CDR3aa: CSIRGSYEQYF
d_gene: NA; j_gene: TRBJ2-1; v_gene: TRBV7-6; len: 14; abundance: few; CDR3nt: TGTGCCAGCAGCCAGGGACGGTCGTACAATGAGCAGTTCTTC; CDR3aa: CASSQGRSYNEQFF
d_gene: NA; j_gene: TRBJ1-3; v_gene: TRBV6-5; len: 16; abundance: few; CDR3nt: TGTGCCAGCAGTTACTCGACACAGTTCTCTGGAAACACCATATATTTT; CDR3aa: CASSYSTQFSGNTIYF
d_gene: NA; j_gene: TRBJ2-1; v_gene: TRBV28; len: 14; abundance: many; CDR3nt: TGTGCCAGCAGTCCTCACACCTCCTACAATGAGCAGTTCTTC; CDR3aa: CASSPHTSYNEQFF
d_gene: TRBD1; j_gene: TRBJ2-3; v_gene: TRBV29-1; len: 15; abundance: few; CDR3nt: TGCAGCGTTGAAGGGACAGGGATGGTCACAGATACGCAGTATTTT; CDR3aa: CSVEGTGMVTDTQYF
d_gene: NA; j_gene: TRBJ2-7; v_gene: TRBV28; len: 17; abundance: NA; CDR3nt: TGTGCCAGCAGTCAGATAAGTTCGGTAGAGTTCTCCTACGAGCAGTACTTC; CDR3aa: CASSQISSVEFSYEQYF
d_gene: TRBD2; j_gene: TRBJ2-7; v_gene: TRBV28; len: 15; abundance: NA; CDR3nt: TGTGCCAGCAGTAGCATTAGCGGGAGCCCCTACGAGCAGTACTTC; CDR3aa: CASSSISGSPYEQYF
d_gene: NA; j_gene: TRBJ2-3; v_gene: TRBV12-3/TRBV12-4; len: 14; abundance: NA; CDR3nt: TGTGCCAGCAGTTTGTTGGAGGGCACAGATACGCAGTATTTT; CDR3aa: CASSLLEGTDTQYF
d_gene: TRBD2; j_gene: TRBJ2-1; v_gene: TRBV15; len: 16; abundance: NA; CDR3nt: TGTGCCACCAGCAGAGATCACAGCGGGAGTGTCTATGAGCAGTTCTTC; CDR3aa: CATSRDHSGSVYEQFF
d_gene: TRBD1; j_gene: TRBJ2-2; v_gene: TRBV5-1; len: 16; abundance: many; CDR3nt: TGCGCCAGCAGCTTGGCCGGGACAGGCTTCACCGGGGAGCTGTTTTTT; CDR3aa: CASSLAGTGFTGELFF
d_gene: NA; j_gene: TRBJ1-1; v_gene: TRBV2; len: 14; abundance: many; CDR3nt: TGTGCCAGCGTTTGGGGCAGCATGAACACTGAAGCTTTCTTT; CDR3aa: CASVWGSMNTEAFF
d_gene: NA; j_gene: TRBJ2-3; v_gene: TRBV11-2; len: 15; abundance: many; CDR3nt: TGTGCCAGCAGCTTACTGGGGGCTAGCACAGATACGCAGTATTTT; CDR3aa: CASSLLGASTDTQYF
d_gene: TRBD1; j_gene: TRBJ2-1; v_gene: TRBV28; len: 13; abundance: NA; CDR3nt: TGTGCCAGCAGAGAATACAGGGGTAATGAGCAGTTCTTC; CDR3aa: CASREYRGNEQFF
d_gene: TRBD2; j_gene: TRBJ2-5; v_gene: TRBV27; len: 16; abundance: NA; CDR3nt: TGTGCCAGCAGTTTATTTGGGACTAGATACCAAGAGACCCAGTACTTC; CDR3aa: CASSLFGTRYQETQYF
d_gene: NA; j_gene: TRBJ2-3; v_gene: TRBV29-1; len: 13; abundance: many; CDR3nt: TGCAGCCTACAGGGCCTCTACACAGATACGCAGTATTTT; CDR3aa: CSLQGLYTDTQYF
d_gene: NA; j_gene: TRBJ2-1; v_gene: TRBV7-3; len: 16; abundance: few; CDR3nt: TGTGCCAGCAGCCCCTCGGACAGCCCTATTTGGAATGAGCAGTTCTTC; CDR3aa: CASSPSDSPIWNEQFF
d_gene: NA; j_gene: TRBJ2-5; v_gene: TRBV12-3/TRBV12-4; len: 13; abundance: many; CDR3nt: TGTGCCCGCTGGAAAGGGTACCAAGAGACCCAGTACTTC; CDR3aa: CARWKGYQETQYF
d_gene: TRBD2; j_gene: TRBJ2-1; v_gene: TRBV7-8; len: 19; abundance: NA; CDR3nt: TGTGCCAGCAGCTTCTTATCCTTTGCGTTAGCGGGAGACCACAATGAGCAGTTCTTC; CDR3aa: CASSFLSFALAGDHNEQFF
d_gene: NA; j_gene: TRBJ2-7; v_gene: TRBV21-1; len: 14; abundance: NA; CDR3nt: TGTGCCAGCGGGACTAGCGGGGCTACCTACGAGCAGTACTTC; CDR3aa: CASGTSGATYEQYF
d_gene: TRBD2; j_gene: TRBJ2-7; v_gene: TRBV29-1; len: 16; abundance: many; CDR3nt: TGCAGCGTTGAATTAGGGTTAGCGGGGTCATCCTACGAGCAGTACTTC; CDR3aa: CSVELGLAGSSYEQYF
d_gene: NA; j_gene: TRBJ2-1; v_gene: TRBV7-9; len: 16; abundance: few; CDR3nt: TGTGCCAGCAGCTCAGGGTCCGAGGGCTCCTACAATGAGCAGTTCTTC; CDR3aa: CASSSGSEGSYNEQFF
d_gene: NA; j_gene: TRBJ1-1; v_gene: TRBV2; len: 17; abundance: NA; CDR3nt: TGTGCCAGCAGTGGACGACAGGCGATGGGGGTAAAGAAGAGGGCTTTCTTT; CDR3aa: CASSGRQAMGVKKRAFF
d_gene: TRBD2; j_gene: TRBJ2-1; v_gene: TRBV4-3; len: 20; abundance: few; CDR3nt: TGCGCCAGCAGCCACAGGGCTAGCGGGAGCGGGCCGAGCTCCTACAATGAGCAGTTCTTC; CDR3aa: CASSHRASGSGPSSYNEQFF
d_gene: TRBD1; j_gene: TRBJ2-5; v_gene: TRBV20-1; len: 12; abundance: NA; CDR3nt: TGCAGTGCTAGAGGACAGGGCAGTACCCAGTACTTC; CDR3aa: CSARGQGSTQYF
d_gene: TRBD2; j_gene: TRBJ2-1; v_gene: TRBV7-2; len: 15; abundance: NA; CDR3nt: TGTGCCAGCAGCTTAGAAAGGCTAGCGGGAAATGAGCAGTTCTTC; CDR3aa: CASSLERLAGNEQFF
d_gene: TRBD2; j_gene: TRBJ2-7; v_gene: TRBV27; len: 14; abundance: few; CDR3nt: TGTGCCAGCAGCCCCTGGGACTACTGGGACGAGCAGTACTTC; CDR3aa: CASSPWDYWDEQYF
d_gene: NA; j_gene: TRBJ2-7; v_gene: TRBV4-1; len: 14; abundance: many; CDR3nt: TGCGCCAGCAGCCAAGAAGGGGGTTACGACGAGCAGTACTTC; CDR3aa: CASSQEGGYDEQYF
d_gene: NA; j_gene: TRBJ2-5; v_gene: TRBV7-7; len: 13; abundance: few; CDR3nt: TGTGCTAGCAGCTTAGGCAGGGGTCAGACCCAGTACTTC; CDR3aa: CASSLGRGQTQYF
d_gene: NA; j_gene: TRBJ2-3; v_gene: TRBV4-3; len: 14; abundance: NA; CDR3nt: TGCGCCAGCAGCCAAGATGCGTCCACAGATACGCAGTATTTT; CDR3aa: CASSQDASTDTQYF
d_gene: NA; j_gene: TRBJ2-3; v_gene: TRBV7-2; len: 12; abundance: many; CDR3nt: TGTGCCAGCAGCCAATCCACAGATACGCAGTATTTT; CDR3aa: CASSQSTDTQYF
d_gene: NA; j_gene: TRBJ2-1; v_gene: TRBV20-1; len: 15; abundance: NA; CDR3nt: TGCAGTGCTAGAGAGGCGGGTCGGGTGGGCAATGAGCAGTTCTTC; CDR3aa: CSAREAGRVGNEQFF
d_gene: NA; j_gene: TRBJ2-5; v_gene: TRBV5-1; len: 15; abundance: NA; CDR3nt: TGCGCCAGCAGCGAGGAACAGGGTTTTTGGGAGACCCAGTACTTC; CDR3aa: CASSEEQGFWETQYF
d_gene: TRBD2; j_gene: TRBJ2-7; v_gene: TRBV7-2; len: 16; abundance: NA; CDR3nt: TGTGCCAGCAGCCCGGGGGGTAGCCGGAGCTCCTACGAGCAGTACTTC; CDR3aa: CASSPGGSRSSYEQYF
d_gene: NA; j_gene: TRBJ2-7; v_gene: TRBV6-2/TRBV6-3; len: 13; abundance: NA; CDR3nt: TGTGCCAGCCGACAGCCTGAAGCCTACGAGCAGTACTTC; CDR3aa: CASRQPEAYEQYF
d_gene: NA; j_gene: TRBJ1-1; v_gene: TRBV4-3; len: 15; abundance: few; CDR3nt: TGCGCCAGCAGCCTTGAACGGCTTATGAACACTGAAGCTTTCTTT; CDR3aa: CASSLERLMNTEAFF
d_gene: NA; j_gene: TRBJ2-7; v_gene: TRBV20-1; len: 11; abundance: few; CDR3nt: TGCAGTGCTCTGACAGGAGACGAGCAGTACTTC; CDR3aa: CSALTGDEQYF
d_gene: NA; j_gene: TRBJ1-2; v_gene: TRBV5-1; len: 13; abundance: few; CDR3nt: TGCGCCAGCAGAGAGGGACGCGGAAATGGCTACACCTTC; CDR3aa: CASREGRGNGYTF
d_gene: TRBD1; j_gene: TRBJ1-1; v_gene: TRBV12-3/TRBV12-4; len: 14; abundance: few; CDR3nt: TGTGCCAGCAGTTCCCAACAGGGGTACACTGAAGCTTTCTTT; CDR3aa: CASSSQQGYTEAFF
d_gene: TRBD2; j_gene: TRBJ2-1; v_gene: TRBV6-1; len: 17; abundance: few; CDR3nt: TGTGCCAGCAGTGAAGAGGACGGACTAGCGTTCTACAATGAGCAGTTCTTC; CDR3aa: CASSEEDGLAFYNEQFF
d_gene: TRBD1; j_gene: TRBJ1-5; v_gene: TRBV29-1; len: 13; abundance: few; CDR3nt: TGCAGCGTTGAGGGACAGTACAATCAGCCCCAGCATTTT; CDR3aa: CSVEGQYNQPQHF
d_gene: NA; j_gene: TRBJ2-7; v_gene: TRBV4-3; len: 13; abundance: once; CDR3nt: TGCGCCAGCAGCCAAGCGGGGGCTTCCGAGCAGTACTTC; CDR3aa: CASSQAGASEQYF
d_gene: NA; j_gene: TRBJ2-7; v_gene: TRBV7-9; len: 14; abundance: many; CDR3nt: TGTGCCAGCAGCTTAGTTGCATCCCCCTACGAGCAGTACTTC; CDR3aa: CASSLVASPYEQYF
d_gene: TRBD2; j_gene: TRBJ2-3; v_gene: TRBV12-3/TRBV12-4; len: 14; abundance: few; CDR3nt: TGTGCCAGCTCGGGACTAGCGGGCACAGATACGCAGTATTTT; CDR3aa: CASSGLAGTDTQYF
d_gene: TRBD2; j_gene: TRBJ2-7; v_gene: TRBV5-1; len: 19; abundance: few; CDR3nt: TGCGCCAGCAGCTTGAGGGGGCCGGGGACTAGCGGGACCTACTACGAGCAGTACTTC; CDR3aa: CASSLRGPGTSGTYYEQYF